This T cell receptor (beta chain) is from a study of T cell changes during pregnancy in multiple sclerosis. The CDR3 has 13 amino acids. CDR1 and CDR2 from the germline V gene are LNHDA and SQIVND (reference sequence). V dropped 5 bases and J dropped 3 bases, with 9 bases sitting between them. The data were produced by immunoSEQ multiplex PCR, yet TCRdb's version contains in-frame clones alone and is incomplete. The sample holds roughly 73,000 clones, 85% to 95% seen once. The sequence came from a female donor in good health, enrolled as a control in a pregnancy study. The sample here was peripheral blood, taken in the second trimester of pregnancy. This sequence joins TRBV19 and TRBJ2-3; no clear D. The DNA of the CDR3 is TGTGCCAGTAGTCTACCCCCAACAGATACGCAGTATTTT. It encodes CASSLPPTDTQYF. Full variable domain (outside the CDR3, taken from reference TRBV19 and TRBJ2-3): DGGITQSPKYLFRKEGQNVTLSCEQNLNHDAMYWYRQDPGQGLRLIYYSQIVNDFQKGDIAEGYSVSREKKESFPLTVTSAQKNPTAFYLCASSLPPTDTQYFGPGTRLTVL.